This T cell receptor (beta chain) was sequenced for a study of blood T cell repertoires in COVID-19. Study details: The study drew acute and convalescent COVID-19 samples from the United States, Italy and Spain. The cDNA or gDNA used as material had been derived from T cells, B-cell-depleted T cells, or PBMCs.

This CDR3 is built from 15 residues. Germline lookup yields CDR1 SEHNR and CDR2 FQNEAQ (reference sequence). Trimming removed 0 bases from V and 4 bases from J; junction bases left unmatched: 3. In the study's own analysis: Scientists estimated how many nucleated cells there were by amplifying reference gene primers. TCRdb keeps only in-frame clones here, not all; method: immunoSEQ multiplex PCR. The V and J calls and clone size come from that table; D and trimming were worked out from the DNA. The sample has about 150,000 clones, approximately 78% seen once; the top ten hold over 12%. Material for sequencing was peripheral blood. The receptor was derived from a human donor with acute or convalescent COVID-19. The donor label of this sample is uncertain. This chain uses TRBV7-9 with TRBJ1-2; 9 bases agree with TRBD1. The CDR3 sequence: CASSLAATGGYGYTF. The DNA of the CDR3 is TGTGCCAGCAGCTTAGCTGCGACAGGGGGCTATGGCTACACCTTC.